This entry lists 12 T cell receptor beta chains sequenced from one sample in a study of cytomegalovirus exposure and HLA in healthy donors (dated by TCRdb to about 2017). Library creation used the immunoSEQ multiplex PCR assay. The multiplex PCR relied on a mix of 60 forward primers for TCR Vbeta segments and 13 reverse primers for TCR Jbeta segments. This is the immuneACCESS table as TCRdb keeps it, with only in-frame sequences that have V and J called. A part of the clones is gone; compared with another copy, unresolved V genes explain less than half, and the rest is unexplained. The sample yields 100,000 or so clones; 60% to 85% were counted once. The ten most abundant clones make up less than 11% of the sample. The sample taken for sequencing was PBMCs. The receptor set was obtained from a man aged 45-65 years in good health and CMV-seronegative.

This clone showed up just a few times. This sequence joins TRBV7-9 and TRBJ2-1; 7 positions agree with TRBD1. The CDR3 totals 15 residues. J was trimmed by 6 bases and V by 5 bases; bases with no gene match: 10. The germline CDR1 and CDR2 sequences are SEHNR and FQNEAQ (reference sequence). The CDR3 reads CASSLEDRQGNEQFF. DNA for the CDR3: TGTGCCAGCAGCCTAGAGGACCGACAGGGCAATGAGCAGTTCTTC.

V gene TRBV28 combines with J gene TRBJ1-5, with TRBD1 matching over 12 bases. The CDR3 runs to 17 residues. V shed 6 bases, J shed 1 base, and the junction held 7 bases outside the gene matches. Germline CDR1 and CDR2: MDHEN and SYDVKM. In nucleotides, the CDR3 is TGTGCCAGCAGCCAGGGACAGGGGGCTATAAGCAATCAGCCCCAGCATTTT. It specifies CASSQGQGAISNQPQHF.

This sequence joins TRBV6-6 and TRBJ1-4; the D is unclear. This CDR3 spans 13 amino acids. Germline V gene sequence: CDR1 MNHNY, CDR2 SVGAGI (reference sequence). V was trimmed by 8 bases and J by 4 bases, leaving 11 bases between them. This CDR3 reads CASGIELNEKLFF. The DNA of the CDR3 is TGTGCCAGCGGTATCGAGCTTAATGAAAAACTGTTTTTT.

The table lists this clone with a few counts. The chain employs TRBV4-1 and TRBJ2-2; 7 bases fit TRBD2. This CDR3 is 15 amino acids long. Germline assignment: CDR1 MGHRA and CDR2 YSYEKL. Losses at the gene ends were 1 base for V and 1 base for J; bases not matched to a gene: 0. The CDR3 DNA reads as TGCGCCAGCAGCCAAGCGGGAGGGAACACCGGGGAGCTGTTTTTT. Residues: CASSQAGGNTGELFF.

This chain joins TRBV2 and TRBJ2-1; TRBD2 agrees at 10 bases. The CDR3 is 15 residues long. Trimming took 1 base from V and 6 from J; bases not matched to a gene: 3. Germline V gene data show CDR1 as SNHLY and CDR2 as FYNNEI. CDR3 nucleotide sequence: TGTGCCAGCAGTGAAGGCCTAGCGGGAGCCAATGAGCAGTTCTTC. As protein: CASSEGLAGANEQFF.

The chain uses TRBV27 and TRBJ1-1; 8 bases align to TRBD1. The length of the CDR3 is 17 residues. Trimming removed 5 bases from V and 1 base from J; junction bases left unmatched: 12. In germline, CDR1 is MNHEY, CDR2 SMNVEV (reference sequence). The CDR3 bases are TGTGCCAGCAGTCCGTTCGACAGGGGCTCTGGGAACACTGAAGCTTTCTTT. Its translation: CASSPFDRGSGNTEAFF.

The chain employs TRBV30 and TRBJ2-1, with a tentative D call TRBD2 (5 bases). V was cut by 5 bases and J by 6 bases, with 11 bases left in between. Per the germline V gene, CDR1 is GTSNPN and CDR2 is SVGIG (reference sequence). There are 12 residues in the CDR3. The CDR3, as DNA: TGTGCCTGGGAGGGATGGGGCAATGAGCAGTTCTTC. Protein sequence: CAWEGWGNEQFF.

V is TRBV15 and J is TRBJ2-2, with a weak D call TRBD1 (6 bases). This CDR3 region has 15 residues. Germline assignment: CDR1 LNHNV and CDR2 YYDKDF (reference sequence). Trimming removed 5 bases at V and 6 bases at J, with 16 bases between. The CDR3 spells CATSAGAGAAGELFF. CDR3 nucleotide sequence: TGTGCCACCAGCGCCGGAGCAGGGGCGGCCGGGGAGCTGTTTTTT.

The V gene is TRBV7-9, the J gene TRBJ2-2; tentatively, D is TRBD2 (5 bases). V was clipped by 3 bases and J by 3 bases, with 14 bases between them. The CDR3 contains 16 residues. Germline assignment: CDR1 SEHNR and CDR2 FQNEAQ (reference sequence). The CDR3: CASSFRGMGYTGELFF. CDR3 sequence (DNA): TGTGCCAGCAGCTTTAGAGGGATGGGTTACACCGGGGAGCTGTTTTTT.

The V gene is TRBV29-1, the J gene TRBJ2-2; D is unclear. Germline CDR1 SQVTM, CDR2 ANQGSEA. The CDR3 totals 14 residues. V was cut by 7 bases and J by 4 bases, with 16 bases left in between. Written as DNA, the CDR3 is TGCAGCGCGGCTCAGTCAGACTTCACCGGGGAGCTGTTTTTT. This translates into CSAAQSDFTGELFF.

This clone has a single count. V and J are TRBV5-1 and TRBJ2-7, with TRBD1 matching 10 bases. This CDR3 contains 14 residues. Trimming removed 4 bases from V and 3 bases from J; junction bases left unmatched: 4. The germline V gene has CDR1 SGHRS and CDR2 YFSETQ. The CDR3 DNA sequence: TGCGCCAGCAGCCGGACAGGGGGGATCTACGAGCAGTACTTC. Protein product: CASSRTGGIYEQYF.

CDR3 nucleotide sequence: TGTGCCAGCAGCTTAGCAGAGACAAAGAATTCACCCCTCCACTTT. It translates to CASSLAETKNSPLHF. The V call is TRBV7-2, the J call TRBJ1-6; D not resolved. Germline V gene data show CDR1 as SGHTA and CDR2 as FQGNSA. This CDR3 has 15 residues. The germline V and J ends were trimmed by 0 bases and 7 bases, with 10 bases remaining between them.